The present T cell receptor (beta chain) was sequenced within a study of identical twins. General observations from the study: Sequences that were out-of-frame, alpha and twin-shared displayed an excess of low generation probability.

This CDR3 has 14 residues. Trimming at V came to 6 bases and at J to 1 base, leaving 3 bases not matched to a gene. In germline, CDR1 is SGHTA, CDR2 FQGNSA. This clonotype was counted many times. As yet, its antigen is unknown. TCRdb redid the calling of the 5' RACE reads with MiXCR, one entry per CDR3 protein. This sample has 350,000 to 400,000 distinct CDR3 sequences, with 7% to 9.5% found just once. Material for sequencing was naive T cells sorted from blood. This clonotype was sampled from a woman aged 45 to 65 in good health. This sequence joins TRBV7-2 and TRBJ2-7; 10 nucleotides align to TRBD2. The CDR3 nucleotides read TGTGCCAGCAGGAGGACTAGCGGATCCTACGAGCAGTACTTC. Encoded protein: CASRRTSGSYEQYF.